This T cell receptor beta chain was obtained from a study of T-cell reconstitution after alpha-beta-depleted transplantation in children. There are a few counts of this clonotype. Unique molecular identifiers were incorporated during preparation of the TCRbeta library. TCRdb reprocessed the PCR reads with MiXCR, giving one entry per CDR3 protein. The sample includes 450,000 to 500,000 distinct CDR3 sequences, about 12% of them seen just once. V trimming: 4 bases; J trimming: 2 bases; junction bases outside the gene matches: 2. The CDR3 totals 15 residues. Germline V gene lookup returns CDR1 MNHEY and CDR2 SMNVEV (reference sequence).

This sequence was found in a human donor who donated a stem cell graft to a child with combined immunodeficiency. V usage is TRBV27 and J usage is TRBJ2-6; TRBD1 aligns across 7 bases. This material consisted of PBMCs from the stem cell graft donor, taken from the stem cell graft. DNA of the CDR3: TGTGCCAGCAGTTCGGACAGGACTGGGGCCAACGTCCTGACTTTC. Protein sequence: CASSSDRTGANVLTF.